Following are 14 T cell receptor beta chains from one sample sequenced in a study of blood T cell repertoires in COVID-19 (dated by TCRdb to about 2020). To prepare the library, the immunoSEQ multiplex PCR assay was applied. TCRdb holds this immuneACCESS table with in-frame rearrangements only. Some clones are missing; in checked studies, unresolved V genes explain under half, and the rest has no known cause. The sample table shows 25,000 to 35,000 clones, and about 90% are seen once. Clones ranked in the top ten supply over 2% of the sample. The sequencing input was peripheral blood. The receptors were gathered from a middle-aged man with active COVID-19.

V usage is TRBV5-1 and J usage is TRBJ2-1; 9 bases are a match to TRBD2. Germline lookup yields CDR1 SGHRS and CDR2 YFSETQ. V was clipped by 7 bases and J by 7 bases; unmatched bases: 15. This CDR3 is 16 amino acids long. The CDR3 here is CASRAGPSGMANEQFF. In DNA form, the CDR3 reads TGCGCCAGCCGAGCTGGCCCTAGCGGGATGGCTAATGAGCAGTTCTTC.

This clone was observed a single time. This chain links TRBV19 with TRBJ2-1; 10 bases map to TRBD1. Germline loops: CDR1 LNHDA, CDR2 SQIVND (reference sequence). The CDR3 is made up of 13 amino acids. The V and J ends lost 3 bases and 8 bases, in that order; junction bases with no gene match: 1. The chain's CDR3 is CASSIGQGDEQFF. In DNA form, the CDR3 reads TGTGCCAGTAGTATCGGACAGGGGGATGAGCAGTTCTTC. The whole variable domain, filled in from reference TRBV19 and TRBJ2-1, reads DGGITQSPKYLFRKEGQNVTLSCEQNLNHDAMYWYRQDPGQGLRLIYYSQIVNDFQKGDIAEGYSVSREKKESFPLTVTSAQKNPTAFYLCASSIGQGDEQFFGPGTRLTVL.

The chain couples TRBV7-6 to TRBJ1-4; D remains unclear. The V gene lost 5 bases and the J gene lost 0 bases, with 13 bases spanning the gap. The CDR3 consists of 16 residues. CDR1 is SGHVS and CDR2 is FNYEAQ in the germline V gene. CDR3 sequence (DNA): TGTGCCAGCAGCCCGAGGGCGGGCGCAACTAATGAAAAACTGTTTTTT. Translated, it gives CASSPRAGATNEKLFF. Looking up the rest from reference TRBV7-6 and TRBJ1-4 gives the full variable domain: GAGVSQSPRYKVTKRGQDVALRCDPISGHVSLYWYRQALGQGPEFLTYFNYEAQQDKSGLPNDRFSAERPEGSISTLTIQRTEQRDSAMYRCASSPRAGATNEKLFFGSGTQLSVL.

This clone came up once. This rearrangement joins TRBV6-5 to TRBJ1-2; 9 nucleotides match TRBD1. Germline CDR1 and CDR2: MNHEY and SVGAGI. This CDR3 has 14 residues. Germline trimming cut 4 bases from V and 6 bases from J; bases unmatched to any gene: 6. CDR3 sequence: CASSLDRGSNGYTF. In DNA form, the CDR3 reads TGTGCCAGCAGTTTAGACAGGGGGTCTAATGGCTACACCTTC.

The chain combines TRBV25-1 with TRBJ1-4; 9 nucleotides line up with TRBD1. From germline, CDR1 is MGHDK and CDR2 SYGVNS. J was trimmed by 8 bases and V by 8 bases; bases with no gene match: 9. The CDR3 has 14 residues. CDR3 residues: CASAWTGAGEKLFF. CDR3 DNA: TGTGCCAGCGCTTGGACAGGGGCAGGCGAAAAACTGTTTTTT. Complete variable domain (other parts from reference TRBV25-1 and TRBJ1-4): EADIYQTPRYLVIGTGKKITLECSQTMGHDKMYWYQQDPGMELHLIHYSYGVNSTEKGDLSSESTVSRIRTEHFPLTLESARPSHTSQYLCASAWTGAGEKLFFGSGTQLSVL.

This chain links TRBV30 with TRBJ2-7; possible D gene TRBD1, 5 bases. V shed 0 bases and J shed 0 bases, with 12 bases lying between them. CDR3 length equals 15 residues. The germline gives CDR1 GTSNPN, CDR2 SVGIG (reference sequence). The CDR3 sequence: CAWSVGHLDSYEQYF. The CDR3 bases are TGTGCCTGGAGTGTTGGACATCTAGACTCCTACGAGCAGTACTTC.

The J gene is TRBJ2-3, the V gene TRBV4-1; D unclear. Trimming removed 0 bases from V and 5 bases from J, with 12 bases in between. This CDR3 region has 15 residues. Germline V gene data show CDR1 as MGHRA and CDR2 as YSYEKL. CDR3 residues: CASSQDVGPVDTQYF. The DNA of the CDR3 is TGCGCCAGCAGCCAAGATGTTGGGCCGGTAGATACGCAGTATTTT.

This chain joins TRBV7-9 and TRBJ1-1; 7 positions match TRBD1. Germline V gene lookup returns CDR1 SEHNR and CDR2 FQNEAQ (reference sequence). The CDR3 consists of 18 residues. V lost 5 bases and J lost 3; bases outside the gene matches: 18. CDR3: CASSRYSGQETSDTEAFF. As DNA, the CDR3 is TGTGCCAGCAGCCGCTACTCCGGACAGGAGACGTCCGACACTGAAGCTTTCTTT.

The rearrangement links TRBV27 to TRBJ2-7; TRBD2 matches 7 bases. Trimming cost V 6 bases and J 3 bases; bases outside gene matches: 11. CDR3 size: 15 residues. Germline CDR1 reads MNHEY; CDR2 reads SMNVEV (reference sequence). CDR3 DNA sequence: TGTGCCAGCAGCCTCGGGTCTAGCGGCCTCTACGAGCAGTACTTC. Protein sequence: CASSLGSSGLYEQYF.

This chain links TRBV3-1 (or the pseudogene TRBV3-2) with TRBJ1-2; a possible D gene is TRBD1 (5 bases). V dropped 3 bases and J dropped 7 bases, with 6 bases sitting between them. The germline V gene has CDR1 LGHDT and CDR2 YNNKEL (reference sequence). The CDR3 covers 11 residues. DNA of the CDR3: TGTGCCAGCAGCCAGGGGGGTGGCTACACCTTC. This gives the protein CASSQGGGYTF.

The rearrangement links TRBV3-1 (or the pseudogene TRBV3-2) to TRBJ2-7; perhaps TRBD1 as D (5 bases). Germline assignment: CDR1 LGHDT and CDR2 YNNKEL (reference sequence). The CDR3 covers 15 residues. The ends were cut back, 1 base at V and 2 bases at J, with 12 bases in the middle. CDR3 amino acids: CASSQAADTTYEQYF. For the CDR3, the DNA is TGTGCCAGCAGCCAAGCTGCGGACACCACCTACGAGCAGTACTTC.

The chain uses TRBV3-1 (or the pseudogene TRBV3-2) and TRBJ2-5, with 10 bases matching TRBD2. This CDR3 has 17 residues. Germline CDR1 reads LGHDT; CDR2 reads YNNKEL (reference sequence). The V and J ends lost 0 bases and 2 bases, in that order; junction bases with no gene match: 6. The CDR3 sequence is CASSQEFSGGGQETQYF. The DNA for the CDR3 is TGTGCCAGCAGCCAAGAATTCAGCGGGGGGGGACAAGAGACCCAGTACTTC.

The chain couples TRBV29-1 to TRBJ2-3; 12 bases match TRBD2. CDR1 is SQVTM, CDR2 ANQGSEA, per germline. This CDR3 spans 14 amino acids. The V and J ends lost 6 bases and 4 bases, in that order; junction bases with no gene match: 5. The CDR3 spells CSVRGLAGADTQYF. CDR3 nucleotides: TGCAGCGTGAGGGGACTAGCGGGCGCAGATACGCAGTATTTT.

The rearrangement joins TRBV18 to TRBJ2-7; 8 nucleotides match TRBD1. The germline V gene has CDR1 KGHSH and CDR2 LQKENI. The CDR3 spans 14 residues. V trimming: 3 bases; J trimming: 5 bases; junction bases outside the gene matches: 6. The CDR3 sequence is CASSPSGTGNEQYF. The CDR3, as DNA: TGTGCCAGCTCACCTTCCGGGACAGGCAACGAGCAGTACTTC.